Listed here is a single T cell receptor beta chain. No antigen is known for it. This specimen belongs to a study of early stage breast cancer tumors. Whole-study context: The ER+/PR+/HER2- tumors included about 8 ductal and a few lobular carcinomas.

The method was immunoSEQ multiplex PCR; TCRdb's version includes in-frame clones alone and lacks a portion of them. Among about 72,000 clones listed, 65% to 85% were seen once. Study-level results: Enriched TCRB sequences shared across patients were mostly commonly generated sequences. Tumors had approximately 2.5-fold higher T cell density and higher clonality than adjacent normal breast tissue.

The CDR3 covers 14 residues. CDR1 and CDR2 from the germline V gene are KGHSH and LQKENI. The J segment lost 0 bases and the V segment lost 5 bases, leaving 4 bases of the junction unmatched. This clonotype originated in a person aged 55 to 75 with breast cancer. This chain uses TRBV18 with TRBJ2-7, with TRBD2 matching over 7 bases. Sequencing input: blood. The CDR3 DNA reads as TGTGCCAGCTCAGCTGGCGGGAGCTCCTACGAGCAGTACTTC. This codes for CASSAGGSSYEQYF.